This TCR beta chain was sequenced during a study of post-analysis software for immune sequencing data. This CDR3 contains 15 residues. V lost 4 bases, J lost 2 bases, and 7 bases stayed unmatched. The germline CDR1 and CDR2 sequences are SQVTM and ANQGSEA. Study-wide points: Analysis by F measure revealed that same-batch samples clustered strongly together. Elevated frequency relative to controls characterized a handful of TRBV segments in patients, TRBV5-6, TRBV5-1 and TRBV20-1 among them. For normalized Chao1 diversity, multiple sclerosis patients scored significantly lower than controls did.

cDNA libraries for TCR beta contained unique molecular identifiers. Between about 0.95 and 11 million T cells gave rise to around 500,000 cDNA molecules. TCRdb ran MiXCR on the PCR reads and lists one entry per CDR3 protein. The sample holds approximately 630,000 distinct CDR3 sequences, approximately 60% seen once. Turning to this clonotype: The antigen remains undetermined.

The TCR originated in a girl aged 2-10 years with multiple sclerosis. The sample comprised blood. This chain uses TRBV29-1 with TRBJ1-2; 10 nucleotides line up with TRBD1. CDR3 sequence: CSVGDPTGGNYGYTF. CDR3 DNA: TGCAGCGTTGGGGACCCGACAGGGGGCAACTATGGCTACACCTTC.